Presented here are 18 T cell receptor beta chains from one specimen sequenced in a study of blood T cell repertoires in COVID-19 (TCRdb year 2020). Library creation used the immunoSEQ multiplex PCR assay. What TCRdb holds here is the immuneACCESS table cut down to in-frame rearrangements. Part of the clones is not present; checked against another copy, under half of the missing clones reflect an unresolved V gene, and the others are unexplained. Here the sample has around 100,000 clones; approximately 90% occur a single time. Approximately 15% of the sample lies in the top ten. Sequencing was performed on peripheral blood. These receptors were collected from a human donor in a cohort sampled during active COVID-19.

The genes are TRBV28 and TRBJ2-3, with TRBD2 matching 9 bases. The germline V gene has CDR1 MDHEN and CDR2 SYDVKM. Trimming at V came to 9 bases and at J to 5 bases, leaving 12 bases not matched to a gene. The CDR3 runs 15 residues. The CDR3 loop is CASSVAGDLLDTQYF. CDR3 DNA sequence: TGTGCCAGTAGTGTAGCGGGAGACCTTTTAGATACGCAGTATTTT.

This CDR3 reads CASSSGTGLNTEAFF. CDR3 sequence (DNA): TGTGCCAGCAGTTCCGGGACAGGACTGAACACTGAAGCTTTCTTT. The chain is built from TRBV6-5 and TRBJ1-1; 8 nucleotides line up with TRBD1. The CDR3 is 15 residues long. Germline CDR1 reads MNHEY; CDR2 reads SVGAGI. Germline trimming cut 4 bases from V and 0 bases from J; bases unmatched to any gene: 4.

This clone came up once. V is TRBV6-5 and J is TRBJ1-2; 7 nucleotides agree with TRBD1. The V segment lost 2 bases and the J segment 9 bases; nucleotides outside the gene matches: 9. The CDR3 loop spans 14 amino acids. Germline lookup yields CDR1 MNHEY and CDR2 SVGAGI. CDR3 nucleotides: TGTGCCAGCAGTTACGACGGGACAGTTAGTAGCTACACCTTC. It is translated as CASSYDGTVSSYTF.

This chain connects TRBV28 to TRBJ1-2; TRBD1 aligns across 9 bases. The CDR3 is made up of 15 amino acids. V dropped 2 bases and J dropped 7; count of bases not matched to a gene: 8. Germline values: CDR1 MDHEN, CDR2 SYDVKM. CDR3 amino acids: CASSLGDRVGSGYTF. The CDR3 DNA sequence: TGTGCCAGCAGTTTAGGGGACAGGGTAGGATCTGGCTACACCTTC.

The chain has TRBV6-6 and TRBJ2-2; D unclear. Germline V gives CDR1 MNHNY, CDR2 SVGAGI (reference sequence). CDR3 length equals 11 residues. V was clipped by 4 bases and J by 10 bases, with 7 bases between them. The CDR3 loop reads CASSFAEELFF. The CDR3 DNA reads as TGTGCCAGCAGTTTTGCAGAGGAGCTGTTTTTT.

The V call is TRBV7-9, the J call TRBJ2-1, with no clear D. V lost 2 bases, J lost 5 bases, and 10 bases lay in between. The CDR3 runs 14 residues. Germline V gene sequence: CDR1 SEHNR, CDR2 FQNEAQ (reference sequence). The DNA for the CDR3 is TGTGCCAGCAGCTTACCAGGTCCAAACAATGAGCAGTTCTTC. Translating gives CASSLPGPNNEQFF.

This chain joins TRBV2 and TRBJ1-2; D gene unclear. V was trimmed by 5 bases and J by 4 bases, leaving 14 bases between them. CDR1 and CDR2 from the germline V gene are SNHLY and FYNNEI. The CDR3 spans 14 residues. The DNA for the CDR3 is TGTGCCAGCAGTCCCCGCTCGGGAGGCTATGGCTACACCTTC. This sequence encodes CASSPRSGGYGYTF.

The chain joins TRBV27 to TRBJ2-1; D unclear. V shed 3 bases and J shed 4 bases, with 7 bases lying between them. Germline V CDR1 and CDR2: MNHEY, SMNVEV (reference sequence). The CDR3 is made up of 13 amino acids. The CDR3 DNA sequence: TGTGCCAGCAGTTTGGGCCGATACAATGAGCAGTTCTTC. Translation gives CASSLGRYNEQFF.

The V and J genes are TRBV7-9 and TRBJ2-7; 9 nucleotides match TRBD2. Germline CDR1 is SEHNR and CDR2 is FQNEAQ (reference sequence). This CDR3 is 16 amino acids long. V was clipped by 5 bases and J by 4 bases; unmatched bases: 12. As DNA, the CDR3 is TGTGCCAGCAGCCGTCTTGCTAGCGGGAAAATTTACGAGCAGTACTTC. Residues: CASSRLASGKIYEQYF.

The gene calls are TRBV7-8 and TRBJ1-4, with D perhaps matching TRBD1 (5 bases). Deletions cut 5 bases from V and 5 bases from J, with 15 bases between. The CDR3 consists of 15 residues. Looked up from germline, CDR1 is SGHVS and CDR2 is FQNEAQ. The CDR3: CASSPSPGGNEKLFF. The CDR3 DNA is TGTGCCAGCAGCCCAAGCCCGGGGGGGAATGAAAAACTGTTTTTT.

This clone came up once. This chain connects TRBV6-5 to TRBJ1-4, with D possibly TRBD1 on 6 matching bases. The length of the CDR3 is 15 residues. Germline V gene sequence: CDR1 MNHEY, CDR2 SVGAGI. The ends were cut back, 0 bases at V and 4 bases at J, with 9 bases in the middle. The CDR3 region has the DNA TGTGCCAGCAGTTACTCCGGGACACTTAATGAAAAACTGTTTTTT. Encoded protein: CASSYSGTLNEKLFF.

V and J are TRBV21-1 and TRBJ2-1; TRBD2, the table's D call, lacks a check against the DNA. TRBV21-1 is labeled a pseudogene. The CDR3 is made up of 16 amino acids. The CDR3 DNA reads as TGTGCCAGCAGCATTAGGACTAGCGGTTCCTACAATGAGCAGTTCTTC. Amino acid sequence: CASSIRTSGSYNEQFF.

The V and J genes are TRBV6-5 and TRBJ1-5; TRBD1 agrees at 9 bases. This CDR3 is built from 15 residues. CDR1 is MNHEY and CDR2 is SVGAGI in the germline V gene. Germline trimming cut 10 bases from V and 6 bases from J; bases unmatched to any gene: 13. CDR3 sequence (DNA): TGTGCCATCGAAAGGGACAGGGTTATCAGTCAGCCCCAGCATTTT. Protein: CAIERDRVISQPQHF.

The chain couples TRBV19 to TRBJ1-2; 7 bases fit TRBD1. This CDR3 is built from 12 residues. CDR1 is LNHDA, CDR2 SQIVND, per germline (reference sequence). J gave up 7 bases and V 6 bases, and 5 bases lay outside the gene matches. The CDR3 region is CASSLQGTGYTF. The DNA of the CDR3 is TGTGCCAGTAGCTTACAGGGGACTGGCTACACCTTC.

This clone was picked up one time. The V call is TRBV2, the J call TRBJ2-1; D is unresolved. The CDR3 covers 12 residues. Trimming pared 0 bases from V and 13 bases from J, leaving 10 bases between. Germline V CDR1 and CDR2: SNHLY, FYNNEI. The CDR3 nucleotides read TGTGCCAGCAGTGAAGCCGAGCTCCTCCAGTTCTTC. It translates to CASSEAELLQFF.

This chain links TRBV6-5 with TRBJ1-1; possible D gene TRBD1, 5 bases. V was clipped by 6 bases and J by 1 base, with 15 bases between them. The CDR3 has 15 residues. CDR1 is MNHEY, CDR2 SVGAGI, per germline. For the CDR3, the DNA is TGTGCCAGCAGACCAGGGCGTTGGGGGAACACTGAAGCTTTCTTT. Its translation: CASRPGRWGNTEAFF.

The V and J genes are TRBV24-1 and TRBJ2-5; unclear D gene. The V end lost 3 bases, the J end lost 1 base, and 11 bases lay between the germline ends. CDR3 length: 15 residues. The germline gives CDR1 KGHDR, CDR2 SFDVKD. Here the CDR3 DNA reads TGTGCCACCAGTGATCCCGGTATATCCCAAGAGACCCAGTACTTC. This encodes CATSDPGISQETQYF.

This rearrangement joins TRBV7-9 to TRBJ2-1, with a tentative D call TRBD2 (7 bases). Trimming took off 4 bases at V and 5 bases at J, with 18 bases between the two ends. The germline V gene has CDR1 SEHNR and CDR2 FQNEAQ (reference sequence). The length of the CDR3 is 16 residues. CDR3 DNA sequence: TGTGCCAGCAGCTCGACCGATACGGGGGGCAACAATGAGCAGTTCTTC. Translating it yields CASSSTDTGGNNEQFF.